The present entry profiles one T cell receptor (beta chain) with its context. The data were obtained in a study of blood T cell repertoires in COVID-19. Background on the study: Italy, Spain and the United States were the sources of the convalescent and acute COVID-19 samples. From T cells, B-cell-depleted T cells, or PBMCs came the material, which was cDNA or gDNA.

Trimming left V 6 bases short and J 7 bases short, with 12 bases between. Germline V gene sequence: CDR1 LNHDA, CDR2 SQIVND (reference sequence). This CDR3 has 13 amino acids. Patients in Seattle were enrolled during active infection, then followed longitudinally. The authors' processing: It was from reference gene primer amplification that nucleated cell counts were estimated. Repertoires were generated with immunoSEQ multiplex PCR, while TCRdb's copy carries only in-frame clones and drops some. For V, J and clone size, that table is used; D and trimming come from the DNA. The sample has fewer than 30,000 clones; more than 85% are singletons.

This TCR was sampled from a woman aged 65 to 85 with COVID-19, enrolled during active disease. This chain connects TRBV19 to TRBJ1-4; D gene uncertain. Material for sequencing was peripheral blood. The CDR3 loop reads CASRLGRGEKLFF. DNA for the CDR3: TGTGCCAGTAGATTGGGCCGGGGTGAAAAACTGTTTTTT.